Presented here are 20 T cell receptor beta chains from one specimen sequenced in a study of T cell changes during pregnancy in multiple sclerosis (dated by TCRdb to the late 2010s). Library generation was performed with the immunoSEQ multiplex PCR assay. Imported from immuneACCESS, the table was reduced by TCRdb to in-frame sequences with V and J called. These copies leave out some clones; in studies compared against another copy, an unresolved V gene accounts for under half, and the cause of the remainder is not known. The sample data list around 60,000 clones, and roughly nine tenths of these were observed just once. The leading ten clones occupy roughly 2.5% of the sample. This specimen was peripheral blood, taken in the first trimester of pregnancy. The receptors shown here come from a female donor with multiple sclerosis, enrolled in a pregnancy study.

This rearrangement joins TRBV7-9 to TRBJ2-1; tentatively, D is TRBD2 (6 bases). CDR1 is SEHNR, CDR2 FQNEAQ, per germline (reference sequence). V dropped 8 bases and J dropped 5 bases, with 7 bases sitting between them. CDR3 length: 11 residues. CDR3 DNA: TGTGCCAGCGGCGGGGACAATGAGCAGTTCTTC. Translating gives CASGGDNEQFF.

The chain is built from TRBV7-9 and TRBJ2-1, with TRBD2 matching over 8 bases. Trimming removed 8 bases from V and 6 bases from J; junction bases left unmatched: 15. Germline V lookup: CDR1 SEHNR, CDR2 FQNEAQ (reference sequence). This CDR3 has 16 residues. The CDR3 here is CASEHYPGLGGNEQFF. CDR3 bases: TGTGCCAGCGAACATTATCCGGGACTAGGGGGCAATGAGCAGTTCTTC.

V and J are TRBV2 and TRBJ1-1; D gene ambiguous. V gave up 7 bases and J gave up 7 bases, with 7 bases separating them. Germline CDR1 is SNHLY and CDR2 is FYNNEI. The CDR3 loop spans 10 amino acids. CDR3 in amino acids: CASTLFEAFF. The DNA of the CDR3 is TGTGCCAGCACTCTGTTTGAAGCTTTCTTT.

The CDR3 region is CAWSVFPTGVFYEQYF. CDR3 nucleotide sequence: TGTGCCTGGAGTGTATTCCCGACAGGGGTCTTCTACGAGCAGTACTTC. This sequence joins TRBV30 and TRBJ2-7, with 8 bases that match TRBD1. Trimming removed 0 bases from V and 3 bases from J; junction bases left unmatched: 10. CDR3 length: 16 amino acids. Per germline, CDR1 GTSNPN and CDR2 SVGIG (reference sequence).

The gene calls are TRBV7-6 and TRBJ2-3, with 8 positions matching TRBD2. Germline V gene lookup returns CDR1 SGHVS and CDR2 FNYEAQ. The CDR3 sequence is 14 residues long. Unmatched junction bases numbered 7, after V lost 7 bases and J lost 4 bases. CDR3 protein: CASTPSGGADTQYF. CDR3 nucleotide sequence: TGTGCCAGCACCCCGTCCGGGGGGGCAGATACGCAGTATTTT.

This clone was seen only a few times. V usage is TRBV5-1 and J usage is TRBJ2-1, with 7 positions matching TRBD1. This CDR3 contains 15 residues. V shed 4 bases and J 6 bases; nucleotides not matched to a gene: 10. In germline, CDR1 is SGHRS, CDR2 YFSETQ. DNA of the CDR3: TGCGCCAGCAGCCCGACAGGGTTCCTATCCAATGAGCAGTTCTTC. It translates to CASSPTGFLSNEQFF.

This rearrangement joins TRBV29-1 to TRBJ2-1; 9 nucleotides align to TRBD1. V was pared by 7 bases and J by 3 bases, with 19 bases of the junction left unmatched. Germline-derived CDR1 and CDR2 are SQVTM and ANQGSEA. The CDR3 contains 18 residues. Written as DNA, the CDR3 is TGCAGCGCTAGGGACAGGGAAGGTTTAATGTTTTACTACAATGAGCAGTTCTTC. It yields the protein CSARDREGLMFYYNEQFF.

This chain joins TRBV9 and TRBJ2-3; 9 bases agree with TRBD1. The CDR3 is 13 residues long. The junction had 6 bases not matched to a gene; V was cut back by 7 bases and J by 6 bases. Germline CDR1 and CDR2: SGDLS and YYNGEE. CDR3 sequence: CASSGDREDTQYF. In DNA, the CDR3 is TGTGCCAGCTCCGGGGACAGGGAGGATACGCAGTATTTT.

In this sample, this clone turned up once. This rearrangement joins TRBV30 to TRBJ2-3, with 11 positions matching TRBD1. The V segment lost 5 bases and the J segment 2 bases; nucleotides outside the gene matches: 0. The length of the CDR3 is 13 residues. Germline CDR1 reads GTSNPN; CDR2 reads SVGIG (reference sequence). The CDR3 DNA reads TGTGCCTGGGGACAGGGGGCCACAGATACGCAGTATTTT. Amino acid sequence: CAWGQGATDTQYF.

This chain uses TRBV5-6 with TRBJ1-1; D ambiguous. Deletions cut 1 base from V and 5 bases from J, with 3 bases between. In germline, CDR1 is SGHDT, CDR2 YYEEEE. This CDR3 has 11 residues. The CDR3 loop reads CASSLRTEAFF. As DNA, the CDR3 is TGTGCCAGCAGCTTGCGTACTGAAGCTTTCTTT.

The chain joins TRBV19 to TRBJ2-3; D ambiguous. The CDR3 contains 12 residues. Germline V CDR1 and CDR2: LNHDA, SQIVND (reference sequence). With 6 bases removed from V and 7 bases from J, the gap between germline ends came to 11 bases. The CDR3 coding sequence is TGTGCCAGTAGCCCGAGGCCTAATACGCAGTATTTT. It specifies CASSPRPNTQYF.

The V and J genes are TRBV9 and TRBJ2-7; the match to TRBD2 covers 8 bases. This CDR3 spans 16 amino acids. The germline gives CDR1 SGDLS, CDR2 YYNGEE. J lost 7 bases, V lost 0 bases, and 12 bases had no gene match. CDR3 DNA: TGTGCCAGCAGCGTAGAGTCGACTAGCGCCCCAAGAGAGCAGTACTTC. This translates into CASSVESTSAPREQYF.

This rearrangement joins TRBV6-4 to TRBJ2-2; 10 bases match TRBD2. The CDR3 has 16 amino acids. V shed 5 bases, J shed 4 bases, and the junction held 7 bases outside the gene matches. Germline-derived CDR1 and CDR2 are MRHNA and SNTAGT. The chain's CDR3 is CASSILAGAGTGELFF. CDR3 DNA: TGTGCCAGCAGTATCCTAGCGGGAGCGGGCACCGGGGAGCTGTTTTTT.

The gene calls are TRBV7-9 and TRBJ1-1, with a weak D call TRBD1 (6 bases). CDR1 is SEHNR and CDR2 is FQNEAQ in the germline V gene (reference sequence). The CDR3 length is 15 residues. Trimming cost V 7 bases and J 2 bases, with 17 bases left between them. The CDR3 sequence is CASNPPRTDNTEAFF. The CDR3 DNA reads TGTGCCAGCAACCCACCCCGGACAGACAACACTGAAGCTTTCTTT.

This chain's CDR3 is CASRRPGTSANQGYF. The CDR3 nucleotides read TGTGCCAGCAGACGCCCCGGGACTAGCGCCAATCAAGGGTACTTC. The chain carries TRBV6-7 and TRBJ2-7, with 10 bases fitting TRBD2. TRBV6-7 counts as an open reading frame of uncertain function. The CDR3 loop spans 15 amino acids. V lost 6 bases, J lost 12 bases, and 17 bases stayed unmatched.

The chain couples TRBV11-2 to TRBJ2-7; 8 nucleotides agree with TRBD2. J gave up 5 bases and V 5 bases, and 14 bases lay outside the gene matches. The CDR3 length is 16 residues. Germline CDR1 reads SGHAT; CDR2 reads FQNNGV. The CDR3: CASSSTPLAGGHEQYF. The CDR3 DNA reads TGTGCCAGCAGCAGCACCCCTCTGGCGGGGGGCCACGAGCAGTACTTC.

V and J are TRBV2 and TRBJ2-1; D gene ambiguous. The germline CDR1 and CDR2 sequences are SNHLY and FYNNEI. Trimming cost V 3 bases and J 3 bases, with 6 bases left between them. The CDR3 is 13 amino acids. CDR3 sequence reads: CASSEGIYNEQFF. In nucleotides, the CDR3 is TGTGCCAGCAGTGAGGGCATCTACAATGAGCAGTTCTTC.

The CDR3 is CASSLDSDLTGGGANVLTF. The DNA for the CDR3 is TGTGCCAGCAGCTTAGATAGCGATCTTACCGGTGGTGGGGCCAACGTCCTGACTTTC. The V gene is TRBV7-3, the J gene TRBJ2-6; D is possibly TRBD2 (5 bases). There are 19 residues in the CDR3. V lost 2 bases, J lost 3 bases, and 20 bases lay in between. The V gene's germline CDR1 is SGHTA and CDR2 FQGTGA. The full variable domain, rest sourced from reference TRBV7-3 and TRBJ2-6, is GAGVSQTPSNKVTEKGKYVELRCDPISGHTALYWYRQSLGQGPEFLIYFQGTGAADDSGLPNDRFFAVRPEGSVSTLKIQRTERGDSAVYLCASSLDSDLTGGGANVLTFGAGSRLTVL.

J is TRBJ2-5 and V is TRBV18; TRBD1 aligns across 8 bases. This CDR3 has 13 residues. CDR1 is KGHSH and CDR2 is LQKENI in the germline V gene. The J segment lost 4 bases and the V segment lost 4 bases, leaving 2 bases of the junction unmatched. The CDR3: CASSQGTGETQYF. CDR3 coding DNA: TGTGCCAGCTCACAGGGGACAGGAGAGACCCAGTACTTC.

The rearrangement uses TRBV13 and TRBJ2-1; 12 bases are shared with TRBD2. CDR3 length: 16 residues. V was pared by 5 bases and J by 6 bases, with 8 bases of the junction left unmatched. Germline V gene lookup returns CDR1 PRHDT and CDR2 FYEKMQ (reference sequence). The CDR3 protein is CASSLIGLAGRNEQFF. CDR3 sequence (DNA): TGTGCCAGCAGCCTAATCGGACTAGCGGGACGCAATGAGCAGTTCTTC.